This TCR beta chain was captured in a study of blood T cell repertoires in COVID-19. Background on the study: Researchers got acute and convalescent COVID-19 samples from the United States, Italy and Spain.

The germline CDR1 and CDR2 sequences are KGHSH and LQKENI. V shed 3 bases and J shed 2 bases, with 9 bases lying between them. The CDR3 sequence is 14 residues long. As originally analysed: Counts of nucleated cells, estimated from reference gene primer amplification, were obtained. The protocol was immunoSEQ multiplex PCR, while the TCRdb copy is restricted to in-frame clones and leaves out a portion. That table furnishes V, J and clone size, whereas the DNA furnished D and trimming. The table shows fewer than 150,000 clones, with approximately 82% occurring only once. This clone was found a few times.

This TCR was sampled from a man between 60 and 75 years old who had recovered from COVID-19. The V call is TRBV18, the J call TRBJ2-3; D not certain. The sample taken for sequencing was peripheral blood. The DNA of the CDR3 is TGTGCCAGCTCACCGGAACTATTCACAGATACGCAGTATTTT. The encoded protein is CASSPELFTDTQYF.